One T cell receptor (beta chain) is described in this entry. There are 15 residues in the CDR3. The V gene lost 0 bases and the J gene lost 5 bases, with 9 bases spanning the gap. Germline CDR1 SGHRS, CDR2 YFSETQ. Using its own MiXCR run on the 5' RACE reads, TCRdb lists one record per CDR3 protein. The sample carries about 80,000 distinct CDR3 sequences, 5% recorded once. These data are taken from a study of early T cells in non-severe SARS-CoV-2 infection. The TCR was taken from an adult who was a healthcare worker with PCR-confirmed SARS-CoV-2 infection or an uninfected control (not recorded which). The V and J genes are TRBV5-1 and TRBJ1-6; D is undetermined. The source material was whole blood, sampled at baseline. The CDR3 nucleotides are TGCGCCAGCAGCTTGGAAACGACGGATAATTCACCCCTCCACTTT. This gives the protein CASSLETTDNSPLHF. The variable domain in full, completed from reference TRBV5-1 and TRBJ1-6, reads KAGVTQTPRYLIKTRGQQVTLSCSPISGHRSVSWYQQTPGQGLQFLFEYFSETQRNKGNFPGRFSGRQFSNSRSEMNVSTLELGDSALYLCASSLETTDNSPLHFGNGTRLTVT.